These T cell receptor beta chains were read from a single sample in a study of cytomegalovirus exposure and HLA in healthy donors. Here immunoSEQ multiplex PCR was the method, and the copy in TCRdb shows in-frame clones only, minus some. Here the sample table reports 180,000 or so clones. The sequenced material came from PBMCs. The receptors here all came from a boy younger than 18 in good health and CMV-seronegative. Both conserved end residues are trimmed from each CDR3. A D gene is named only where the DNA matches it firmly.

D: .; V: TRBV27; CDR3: ASSSHQGEKLF
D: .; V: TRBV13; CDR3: ASSPRMTYNEQF
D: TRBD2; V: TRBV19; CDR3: ASSMDVGERGGRVGETQY
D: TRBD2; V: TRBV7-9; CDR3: ASSPAGGRTDTQY
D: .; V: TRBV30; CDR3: AWKLSSGNTIY
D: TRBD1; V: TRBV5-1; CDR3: ASRGDRGEAF
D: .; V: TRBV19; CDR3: ASSIPPQGPITEAF
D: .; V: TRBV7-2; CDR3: ASSPLIGKGANVLT
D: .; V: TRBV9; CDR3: ASSVGQGSGNTIY
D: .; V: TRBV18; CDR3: ASSPNSGIALSGELF
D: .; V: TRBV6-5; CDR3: ASSYSPGEVAEAF
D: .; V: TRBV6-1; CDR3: ASSEGGAVYGYT
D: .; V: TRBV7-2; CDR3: ASSLMSAGPNSPLH
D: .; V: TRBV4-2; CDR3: ASSQADRLSNNYGYT
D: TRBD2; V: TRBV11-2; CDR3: ASSPGSGGAYEQY
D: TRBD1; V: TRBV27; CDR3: ASSYEQGNNSPLH
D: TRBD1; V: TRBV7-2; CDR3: ASSLDGQGARNSPLH
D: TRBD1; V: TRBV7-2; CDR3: ASSLRDRGDYGYT
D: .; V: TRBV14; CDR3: ASSQDLPPLWANTEAF
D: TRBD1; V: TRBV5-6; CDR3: ASSLGTGYYNEQF
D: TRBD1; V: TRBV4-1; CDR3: ASSPTGGNYGYT
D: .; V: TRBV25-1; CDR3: ASSDHYNEQF
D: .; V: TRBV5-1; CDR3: ASSLAAGFEQF
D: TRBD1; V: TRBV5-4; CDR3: ASSTGTGGGEQY
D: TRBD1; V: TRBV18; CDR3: ASSLRDRPYEQY
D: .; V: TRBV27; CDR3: ASSFGRAGTEAF
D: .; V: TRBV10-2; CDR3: ASSELGLRGDTQY
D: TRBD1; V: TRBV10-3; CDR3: AIEDRGGTDTQY
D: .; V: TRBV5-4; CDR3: ASSLAKLGGQETQY